This passage covers 22 T cell receptor beta chains from one sample sequenced in a study of T-cell reconstitution after alpha-beta-depleted transplantation in children. Library preparation (for TCRbeta) was performed with unique molecular identifiers. TCRdb reprocessed the PCR reads via MiXCR and lists one record per CDR3 protein. This table holds 700,000 to 950,000 distinct CDR3 sequences, about 15% found once. Sequences were derived from PBMCs, mostly from graft donor cells, sampled 360 days after TCRalphabeta/CD19-depleted stem cell transplant. These receptors all stem from a male patient younger than 18 who had a stem cell transplant for acute lymphoblastic leukemia, so the T cells may come from the graft donor.

The genes are TRBV11-2 and TRBJ1-2, with 12 bases aligning to TRBD1. Germline V gene sequence: CDR1 SGHAT, CDR2 FQNNGV. This CDR3 is built from 19 residues. V gave up 3 bases and J gave up 2 bases; unmatched junction bases: 13. The CDR3 loop is CASSFRRPGTGGENYGYTF. CDR3 DNA: TGTGCCAGCAGCTTCCGACGTCCCGGGACAGGGGGCGAAAACTATGGCTACACCTTC.

This clonotype was seen ten or more times. The V and J genes are TRBV15 and TRBJ2-7, with D hard to call. The CDR3 sequence is 13 residues long. Germline V gene sequence: CDR1 LNHNV, CDR2 YYDKDF (reference sequence). Between the trimmed V and J ends, which lost 0 bases and 4 bases, there was a span of 7 bases. CDR3 loop: CATSRDREYEQYF. The CDR3 DNA sequence: TGTGCCACCAGCAGAGATAGAGAGTACGAGCAGTACTTC.

The CDR3 here is CASSSTYSYLAVYNEQFF. CDR3 nucleotide sequence: TGTGCCAGCAGCTCAACCTACTCCTATCTCGCGGTATACAATGAGCAGTTCTTC. The J gene is TRBJ2-1, the V gene TRBV11-2; D is ambiguous. Germline V gene lookup returns CDR1 SGHAT and CDR2 FQNNGV. CDR3 length: 18 amino acids. V lost 4 bases to trimming and J lost 4 bases, with 23 bases between them. The full variable domain, completed using reference TRBV11-2 and TRBJ2-1, is EAGVAQSPRYKIIEKRQSVAFWCNPISGHATLYWYQQILGQGPKLLIQFQNNGVVDDSQLPKDRFSAERLKGVDSTLKIQPAKLEDSAVYLCASSSTYSYLAVYNEQFFGPGTRLTVL.

The chain recombines TRBV12-3 or TRBV12-4 with TRBJ1-2; 7 bases line up with TRBD1. This CDR3 contains 12 residues. Trimming removed 6 bases from V and 8 bases from J; junction bases left unmatched: 6. The CDR3 reads CASRSTGRGYTF. The DNA for the CDR3 is TGTGCCAGCAGGTCGACAGGGAGAGGCTACACCTTC.

Only a few counts were recorded for this clonotype. A read error may produce the germline difference seen at one junction end. This chain uses TRBV5-1 with TRBJ2-2; possible D gene TRBD2, 5 bases. CDR3 size: 17 residues. CDR1 is SGHRS and CDR2 is YFSETQ in the germline V gene. Here the CDR3 reads CASSQTLTIANPGELFF. CDR3 coding DNA: TGCGCCAGCAGCCAAACCCTTACTATAGCGAACCCCGGGGAGCTGTTTTTT. Variable domain in full (rest from reference TRBV5-1 and TRBJ2-2): KAGVTQTPRYLIKTRGQQVTLSCSPISGHRSVSWYQQTPGQGLQFLFEYFSETQRNKGNFPGRFSGRQFSNSRSEMNVSTLELGDSALYLCASSQTLTIANPGELFFGEGSRLTVL.

In its sample, this clonotype was seen a few times. This chain connects TRBV4-2 to TRBJ2-2; TRBD2 matches at 10 bases. Germline-derived CDR1 and CDR2 are LGHNA and YNFKEQ. V shed 3 bases and J 0 bases; nucleotides not matched to a gene: 16. This CDR3 has 21 amino acids. CDR3 in amino acids: CASSHSSGLADHAPNTGELFF. In nucleotides, the CDR3 is TGTGCCAGCAGCCATTCTAGCGGACTAGCGGATCACGCTCCGAACACCGGGGAGCTGTTTTTT.

The table lists this clonotype with many counts. The chain combines TRBV12-5 with TRBJ2-1, with 11 nucleotides matching TRBD2. Germline CDR1 and CDR2: LGHNT and FRNRAP. This CDR3 is 17 amino acids long. With 0 bases clipped from V and 2 bases from J, the junction kept 3 bases outside the gene matches. DNA of the CDR3: TGTGCTAGTGGTTTGGTATTAGCGGGAGGGCCCTACAATGAGCAGTTCTTC. Translated: CASGLVLAGGPYNEQFF.

This clonotype was seen only a few times. This rearrangement joins TRBV2 to TRBJ2-1; the match to TRBD2 covers 8 bases. The CDR3 spans 16 residues. The J segment lost 4 bases and the V segment lost 2 bases, leaving 7 bases of the junction unmatched. CDR1 SNHLY and CDR2 FYNNEI come from the germline V gene. CDR3 loop: CASSEKWGTSYNEQFF. In DNA, the CDR3 is TGTGCCAGCAGTGAAAAATGGGGGACTAGTTACAATGAGCAGTTCTTC. Variable domain in full (rest from reference TRBV2 and TRBJ2-1): EPEVTQTPSHQVTQMGQEVILRCVPISNHLYFYWYRQILGQKVEFLVSFYNNEISEKSEIFDDQFSVERPDGSNFTLKIRSTKLEDSAMYFCASSEKWGTSYNEQFFGPGTRLTVL.

The V gene is TRBV7-2, the J gene TRBJ2-3; 8 positions agree with TRBD2. Germline CDR1 SGHTA, CDR2 FQGNSA. The CDR3 covers 16 residues. V was pared by 2 bases and J by 6 bases, with 10 bases of the junction left unmatched. This chain's CDR3 is CASSLHTGGPTDTQYF. The CDR3 coding sequence is TGTGCCAGCAGCTTACACACGGGAGGGCCGACGGATACGCAGTATTTT.

The table lists this clonotype with many counts. The chain carries TRBV20-1 and TRBJ1-2, with a possible D match to TRBD1 (5 bases). Trimming took 7 bases from V and 2 from J, leaving 11 bases between them. The CDR3 extends over 12 amino acids. Germline CDR1 reads DFQATT; CDR2 reads SNEGSKA (reference sequence). Written as DNA, the CDR3 is TGCAGTGGAGGGGTGTCCAACTATGGCTACACCTTC. This sequence encodes CSGGVSNYGYTF.

Ten or more counts support this clonotype. The chain employs TRBV5-1 and TRBJ1-5; 11 bases match TRBD1. Germline V CDR1 and CDR2: SGHRS, YFSETQ. CDR3 length: 16 amino acids. V shed 4 bases and J 5 bases; nucleotides not matched to a gene: 8. CDR3 nucleotide sequence: TGCGCCAGCAGCCCTGGGACAGGGGGAAGAGATCAGCCCCAGCATTTT. This codes for CASSPGTGGRDQPQHF.

This chain uses TRBV5-5 with TRBJ1-6; no clear D gene. The CDR3 extends over 16 amino acids. Deletions cut 0 bases from V and 8 bases from J, with 15 bases between. CDR1 is SGHKS and CDR2 is YYEKEE in the germline V gene (reference sequence). The CDR3, as DNA: TGTGCCAGCAGCTTGGCGCACCGGCCGGTCGATTCACCCCTCCACTTT. Translation gives CASSLAHRPVDSPLHF.

There are many counts of this clonotype. The chain combines TRBV5-1 with TRBJ2-1; 9 nucleotides align to TRBD2. The V gene's germline CDR1 is SGHRS and CDR2 YFSETQ. This CDR3 is built from 15 residues. V dropped 4 bases and J dropped 2; count of bases not matched to a gene: 4. CDR3 coding DNA: TGCGCCAGCAGCGAACTAGCGGGTACCTACAATGAGCAGTTCTTC. The encoded protein is CASSELAGTYNEQFF.

This chain uses TRBV5-6 with TRBJ1-2; D is undetermined. The V gene's germline CDR1 is SGHDT and CDR2 YYEEEE. Between the trimmed V and J ends, which lost 0 bases and 3 bases, there was a span of 9 bases. The CDR3 spans 14 residues. CDR3 sequence: CASSLGQLDYGYTF. CDR3 sequence (DNA): TGTGCCAGCAGCTTGGGACAACTTGACTATGGCTACACCTTC.

J is TRBJ1-4 and V is TRBV6-1; 8 nucleotides align to TRBD1. The V gene's germline CDR1 is MNHNS and CDR2 SASEGT. The CDR3 consists of 14 residues. V trimming: 6 bases; J trimming: 7 bases; junction bases outside the gene matches: 7. In nucleotides, the CDR3 is TGTGCCAGCAGCGAAACGGGACAGGCTGAAAAACTGTTTTTT. It translates to CASSETGQAEKLFF.

The chain couples TRBV27 to TRBJ2-7; 7 bases line up with TRBD1. Germline CDR1 reads MNHEY; CDR2 reads SMNVEV (reference sequence). The CDR3 length is 12 residues. The junction had 7 bases not matched to a gene; V was cut back by 7 bases and J by 7 bases. The CDR3 DNA reads as TGTGCCAGCAAGGACAGGACGGGGGAGCAGTACTTC. Its translation is CASKDRTGEQYF.

The chain has TRBV20-1 and TRBJ2-3, with D tentatively TRBD1 or TRBD2 (5 bases each). CDR3 length equals 14 residues. V was clipped by 6 bases and J by 6 bases, with 19 bases between them. Germline lookup yields CDR1 DFQATT and CDR2 SNEGSKA (reference sequence). This CDR3 is CSAETGTLYDTQYF. The CDR3, as DNA: TGCAGTGCGGAAACCGGGACCCTCTACGATACGCAGTATTTT.

V and J are TRBV7-2 and TRBJ2-3; D possibly uses TRBD1 or TRBD2 (5 bases each). The CDR3 is 16 residues long. V was cut by 5 bases and J by 0 bases, with 15 bases left in between. The germline gives CDR1 SGHTA, CDR2 FQGNSA. The CDR3 reads CASSGGPPGSTDTQYF. The CDR3 nucleotides read TGTGCCAGCAGCGGGGGACCCCCAGGTAGCACAGATACGCAGTATTTT.

The V call is TRBV6-1, the J call TRBJ2-7, with D unresolved. V lost 2 bases and J lost 2, with 13 bases in between. This CDR3 has 15 amino acids. The germline V gene has CDR1 MNHNS and CDR2 SASEGT. The CDR3 is CASSETATGAYEQYF. In DNA, the CDR3 is TGTGCCAGCAGTGAAACGGCTACTGGGGCCTACGAGCAGTACTTC.

This chain joins TRBV20-1 and TRBJ2-1, with TRBD2 matching over 8 bases. This CDR3 contains 15 residues. CDR1 and CDR2 from the germline V gene are DFQATT and SNEGSKA (reference sequence). Trimming removed 4 bases from V and 7 bases from J; junction bases left unmatched: 12. Written as DNA, the CDR3 is TGCAGTGCTAATGGTTGGGACGGGAGGGGGAATGAGCAGTTCTTC. Translating gives CSANGWDGRGNEQFF.

Only a few counts were recorded for this clonotype. The V call is TRBV28, the J call TRBJ1-2, with D maybe TRBD1 (5 bases). V lost 1 base and J lost 3, with 12 bases in between. Germline CDR1 reads MDHEN; CDR2 reads SYDVKM. The CDR3 has 15 residues. The CDR3 bases are TGTGCCAGCAGTTTATTAACGGGGGGGGACTATGGCTACACCTTC. Translation: CASSLLTGGDYGYTF.

The J gene is TRBJ2-7, the V gene TRBV18; TRBD1 aligns across 7 bases. V shed 3 bases and J 2 bases; nucleotides not matched to a gene: 10. This CDR3 has 16 residues. Germline V CDR1 and CDR2: KGHSH, LQKENI. The CDR3 sequence: CASSPSFGQAAYEQYF. The DNA of the CDR3 is TGTGCCAGCTCACCCTCCTTTGGACAGGCGGCCTACGAGCAGTACTTC.